One sample yielded the 25 T cell receptor beta chains listed below, sequenced in a study of T-cell reconstitution after alpha-beta-depleted transplantation in children. It was with unique molecular identifiers that the TCRbeta library was prepared. Each CDR3 protein is one row after TCRdb ran MiXCR on the PCR reads. The profile shows roughly 340,000 distinct CDR3 sequences, 15% to 20% of them singletons. This material consisted of PBMCs, mostly from graft donor cells, taken 360 days after TCRalphabeta/CD19-depleted stem cell transplant. These receptor sequences come from a male patient between 2 and 15 years old who had a stem cell transplant for acute lymphoblastic leukemia, so the T cells may come from the graft donor.

Comments on this clonotype: The CDR3 ends on some other residue instead of the conserved phenylalanine or tryptophan, so this is likely a read error. The chain combines TRBV7-9 with TRBJ2-7; no definite D call. Per the germline V gene, CDR1 is SEHNR and CDR2 is FQNEAQ (reference sequence). The CDR3 length is 15 residues. V lost 5 bases, J lost 0 bases, and 14 bases lay in between. This chain's CDR3 is CASSPPAGSSYEQYI. CDR3 nucleotide sequence: TGTGCCAGCAGCCCCCCAGCAGGCAGCTCCTACGAGCAGTACATC.

V gene TRBV7-8 combines with J gene TRBJ2-1; no reliable D call. V shed 1 base and J shed 8 bases, with 9 bases lying between them. The germline V gene has CDR1 SGHVS and CDR2 FQNEAQ. The CDR3 extends over 13 amino acids. The chain's CDR3 is CASSLGSPDEQFF. CDR3 coding DNA: TGTGCCAGCAGCTTAGGCAGTCCGGATGAGCAGTTCTTC.

V usage is TRBV5-1 and J usage is TRBJ2-3; the match to TRBD2 covers 10 bases. The CDR3 runs 18 residues. Trimming cost V 0 bases and J 0 bases; bases outside gene matches: 7. CDR1 is SGHRS, CDR2 YFSETQ, per germline. CDR3 region: CASSLATSGVTSTDTQYF. CDR3 DNA sequence: TGCGCCAGCAGCTTGGCCACTAGCGGGGTGACTAGCACAGATACGCAGTATTTT.

This clonotype occurred a few times. The J gene is TRBJ2-7, the V gene TRBV30; D is perhaps TRBD1 (5 bases). Germline V gene sequence: CDR1 GTSNPN, CDR2 SVGIG (reference sequence). V lost 3 bases and J lost 6, with 18 bases in between. The CDR3 runs to 14 residues. The CDR3 loop is CAWRPSGFLGEQYF. For the CDR3, the DNA is TGTGCCTGGAGGCCCTCAGGGTTCTTAGGCGAGCAGTACTTC.

This clonotype was seen more than once but under ten times. This chain links TRBV2 with TRBJ2-3; D gene uncertain. This CDR3 contains 14 residues. The V gene lost 8 bases and the J gene lost 4 bases, with 16 bases spanning the gap. CDR1 SNHLY and CDR2 FYNNEI come from the germline V gene. This CDR3 reads CASAELETPDTQYF. CDR3 coding DNA: TGTGCCAGCGCTGAACTGGAGACACCAGATACGCAGTATTTT. The whole variable domain, filled in from reference TRBV2 and TRBJ2-3, reads EPEVTQTPSHQVTQMGQEVILRCVPISNHLYFYWYRQILGQKVEFLVSFYNNEISEKSEIFDDQFSVERPDGSNFTLKIRSTKLEDSAMYFCASAELETPDTQYFGPGTRLTVL.

This clonotype was counted a single time. One junction end does not reproduce the germline sequence, and a read error may be involved. The chain carries TRBV29-1 and TRBJ2-1; 8 bases align to TRBD1. CDR3 length: 15 amino acids. Germline CDR1 SQVTM, CDR2 ANQGSEA. The chain's CDR3 is CSVEWGTGGYNEHFF. The CDR3 DNA reads as TGCAGCGTTGAATGGGGGACAGGAGGGTACAATGAGCATTTCTTC.

This clonotype has more than one count but fewer than ten. V usage is TRBV3-1 and J usage is TRBJ2-7, with a possible D match to TRBD2 (5 bases). The CDR3 has 14 residues. CDR1 and CDR2 (germline): LGHDT, YNNKEL (reference sequence). Trimming pared 1 base from V and 3 bases from J, leaving 10 bases between. CDR3 DNA sequence: TGTGCCAGCAGCCAAGCTTACGGGAACTACGAGCAGTACTTC. The encoded protein is CASSQAYGNYEQYF.

The J gene is TRBJ2-2, the V gene TRBV20-1; D is unresolved. The length of the CDR3 is 17 residues. Trimming stripped 0 bases from V and 4 bases from J, with 18 bases between. In germline, CDR1 is DFQATT, CDR2 SNEGSKA (reference sequence). As DNA, the CDR3 is TGCAGTGCTAGAGATCCTTGGGTGGGATTATCCACCGGGGAGCTGTTTTTT. Residues: CSARDPWVGLSTGELFF.

This clonotype was counted between two and nine times. V and J are TRBV7-3 and TRBJ1-3; D call uncertain. The length of the CDR3 is 19 residues. Trimming took 1 base from V and 9 from J, leaving 28 bases between them. The germline V gene encodes CDR1 SGHTA and CDR2 FQGTGA. CDR3 DNA: TGTGCCAGCAGCTTAAGCAGAATAACGGGCCCCGGTAACGCAGGCACCATATATTTT. This gives the protein CASSLSRITGPGNAGTIYF. The variable domain in full, with the rest retrieved from reference TRBV7-3 and TRBJ1-3, is GAGVSQTPSNKVTEKGKYVELRCDPISGHTALYWYRQSLGQGPEFLIYFQGTGAADDSGLPNDRFFAVRPEGSVSTLKIQRTERGDSAVYLCASSLSRITGPGNAGTIYFGEGSWLTVV.

The chain employs TRBV28 and TRBJ1-5, with 7 bases aligning to TRBD1. Losses at the gene ends were 3 bases for V and 0 bases for J; bases not matched to a gene: 8. Germline-derived CDR1 and CDR2 are MDHEN and SYDVKM. The length of the CDR3 is 17 residues. The CDR3 here is CASSFFTGVFSNQPQHF. DNA of the CDR3: TGTGCCAGCAGTTTCTTCACAGGGGTATTTAGCAATCAGCCCCAGCATTTT.

The chain carries TRBV12-3 or TRBV12-4 and TRBJ2-7; maybe TRBD2 (6 bases). The CDR3 covers 11 residues. Trimming stripped 8 bases from V and 2 bases from J, with 7 bases between. CDR3 in amino acids: CASGTAYEQYF. CDR3 DNA: TGTGCCAGCGGGACTGCCTACGAGCAGTACTTC.

This clonotype showed up just a few times. The rearrangement uses TRBV5-4 and TRBJ2-3; tentatively, D is TRBD2 (6 bases). This CDR3 is built from 17 residues. Germline V gene data show CDR1 as SGHNT and CDR2 as YYREEE (reference sequence). V was cut by 0 bases and J by 1 base, with 15 bases left in between. The CDR3 region is CASSLGGRWSRTDTQYF. CDR3 sequence (DNA): TGTGCCAGCAGCTTGGGTGGGAGGTGGTCCCGCACAGATACGCAGTATTTT.

This clonotype was recorded at least ten times. Here the CDR3 DNA reads TGCGCCAGCAGCCGAGGACTAGCGGGATACAATGAGCAGTTCTTC. Its protein is CASSRGLAGYNEQFF. The gene calls are TRBV4-1 and TRBJ2-1, with TRBD2 matching over 12 bases. CDR3 size: 15 residues. V was clipped by 4 bases and J by 4 bases; unmatched bases: 2. Germline loops: CDR1 MGHRA, CDR2 YSYEKL.

The chain joins TRBV29-1 to TRBJ2-5; TRBD2 agrees at 14 bases. Germline CDR1 and CDR2: SQVTM and ANQGSEA. After removal of 4 bases from V and 5 bases from J, the junction contained 6 bases not matched to a gene. The CDR3 has 15 amino acids. CDR3 sequence: CSVVGTSGRGETQYF. CDR3 in DNA: TGCAGCGTTGTTGGGACTAGCGGGAGAGGGGAGACCCAGTACTTC.

The gene calls are TRBV4-3 and TRBJ2-7; D is unresolved. The ends were cut back, 0 bases at V and 6 bases at J, with 18 bases in the middle. Per the germline V gene, CDR1 is LGHNA and CDR2 is YSLEER. This CDR3 spans 16 amino acids. The CDR3: CASSQDTRKGWGEQYF. Written as DNA, the CDR3 is TGCGCCAGCAGCCAAGATACCCGTAAAGGATGGGGCGAGCAGTACTTC.

The chain is built from TRBV7-8 and TRBJ2-5; D not resolved. The CDR3 loop spans 14 amino acids. The V end lost 1 base, the J end lost 9 bases, and 15 bases lay between the germline ends. CDR1 SGHVS and CDR2 FQNEAQ come from the germline V gene. The CDR3 is CASSLDWLVGAQYF. DNA for the CDR3: TGTGCCAGCAGCTTAGATTGGCTAGTAGGCGCCCAGTACTTC.

The CDR3 is CASSQESGYNEQFF. The CDR3 DNA sequence: TGTGCCAGCAGCCAAGAAAGCGGTTACAATGAGCAGTTCTTC. The chain joins TRBV4-2 to TRBJ2-1; possibly TRBD2 for D (5 bases). The germline V and J ends were trimmed by 0 bases and 4 bases, with 7 bases remaining between them. Germline V gene lookup returns CDR1 LGHNA and CDR2 YNFKEQ. The CDR3 spans 14 residues.

This clonotype was seen a few times. The V and J genes are TRBV28 and TRBJ1-5, with a weak D call TRBD1 (6 bases). Germline V gives CDR1 MDHEN, CDR2 SYDVKM. The CDR3 length is 18 residues. With 2 bases removed from V and 3 bases from J, the gap between germline ends came to 20 bases. The DNA for the CDR3 is TGTGCCAGCAGTTTAGAGGTTTGGGCAGGGGCGCCCAATCAGCCCCAGCATTTT. It translates to CASSLEVWAGAPNQPQHF.

This clonotype came up a few times. The V and J genes are TRBV9 and TRBJ2-1; D gene unclear. The CDR3 is made up of 16 amino acids. The germline CDR1 and CDR2 sequences are SGDLS and YYNGEE. Trimming shortened V by 3 bases and J by 4 bases, and 17 bases separated the two germline ends. CDR3 in amino acids: CASSAGRRLEYNEQFF. The CDR3 DNA reads TGTGCCAGCAGCGCCGGCCGGCGGCTAGAATACAATGAGCAGTTCTTC.

This clonotype was detected a few times. The chain links TRBV15 to TRBJ2-5, with TRBD2 identical over 9 bases. Germline-derived CDR1 and CDR2 are LNHNV and YYDKDF (reference sequence). There are 15 residues in the CDR3. With V trimmed by 6 bases and J by 3 bases, 8 bases remained unmatched. Here the CDR3 DNA reads TGTGCCACCAGGGTTAGACTAGCGGAGAAAGAGACCCAGTACTTC. Its translation: CATRVRLAEKETQYF.

The V gene is TRBV3-1, the J gene TRBJ1-1, with 7 bases that match TRBD1. The CDR3 is 15 residues long. From germline, CDR1 is LGHDT and CDR2 YNNKEL (reference sequence). With 4 bases clipped from V and 4 bases from J, the junction kept 9 bases outside the gene matches. The CDR3 loop reads CASSPRQGGATEAFF. The CDR3 DNA reads TGTGCCAGCAGCCCGAGACAGGGCGGGGCCACTGAAGCTTTCTTT. The full variable domain, with the rest looked up from reference TRBV3-1 and TRBJ1-1, is DTAVSQTPKYLVTQMGNDKSIKCEQNLGHDTMYWYKQDSKKFLKIMFSYNNKELIINETVPNRFSPKSPDKAHLNLHINSLELGDSAVYFCASSPRQGGATEAFFGQGTRLTVV.

The table lists this clonotype with a few counts. The rearrangement joins TRBV9 to TRBJ2-3, with 7 bases aligning to TRBD2. Trimming took 4 bases from V and 0 from J; bases not matched to a gene: 8. CDR1 is SGDLS, CDR2 YYNGEE, per germline. The CDR3 consists of 16 residues. This chain's CDR3 is CASSPRGEPSTDTQYF. The CDR3 nucleotides are TGTGCCAGCAGCCCCCGGGGGGAGCCTAGCACAGATACGCAGTATTTT.

The chain uses TRBV20-1 and TRBJ2-5; D remains ambiguous. The V and J ends lost 0 bases and 5 bases respectively, with 10 bases between them. There are 13 residues in the CDR3. CDR1 is DFQATT and CDR2 is SNEGSKA in the germline V gene (reference sequence). The CDR3 DNA sequence: TGCAGTGCTAGAGATAGCCTCCGGGAGACCCAGTACTTC. Protein: CSARDSLRETQYF.

The rearrangement links TRBV4-2 to TRBJ2-3, with 7 nucleotides matching TRBD2. Per germline, CDR1 LGHNA and CDR2 YNFKEQ. The V and J ends lost 10 bases and 2 bases, in that order; junction bases with no gene match: 3. The CDR3 is 12 amino acids. The CDR3, as DNA: TGTGCCACAAAGCGGGACACAGATACGCAGTATTTT. Protein sequence: CATKRDTDTQYF.

This clonotype was seen repeatedly, ten times or more. The rearrangement links TRBV9 to TRBJ1-5, with TRBD1 as a possible D gene (5 bases). The ends were cut back, 2 bases at V and 9 bases at J, with 12 bases in the middle. This CDR3 spans 13 amino acids. Germline CDR1 is SGDLS and CDR2 is YYNGEE. The CDR3 loop reads CASSVGHVGPQHF. Written as DNA, the CDR3 is TGTGCCAGCAGCGTCGGACACGTCGGGCCCCAGCATTTT.